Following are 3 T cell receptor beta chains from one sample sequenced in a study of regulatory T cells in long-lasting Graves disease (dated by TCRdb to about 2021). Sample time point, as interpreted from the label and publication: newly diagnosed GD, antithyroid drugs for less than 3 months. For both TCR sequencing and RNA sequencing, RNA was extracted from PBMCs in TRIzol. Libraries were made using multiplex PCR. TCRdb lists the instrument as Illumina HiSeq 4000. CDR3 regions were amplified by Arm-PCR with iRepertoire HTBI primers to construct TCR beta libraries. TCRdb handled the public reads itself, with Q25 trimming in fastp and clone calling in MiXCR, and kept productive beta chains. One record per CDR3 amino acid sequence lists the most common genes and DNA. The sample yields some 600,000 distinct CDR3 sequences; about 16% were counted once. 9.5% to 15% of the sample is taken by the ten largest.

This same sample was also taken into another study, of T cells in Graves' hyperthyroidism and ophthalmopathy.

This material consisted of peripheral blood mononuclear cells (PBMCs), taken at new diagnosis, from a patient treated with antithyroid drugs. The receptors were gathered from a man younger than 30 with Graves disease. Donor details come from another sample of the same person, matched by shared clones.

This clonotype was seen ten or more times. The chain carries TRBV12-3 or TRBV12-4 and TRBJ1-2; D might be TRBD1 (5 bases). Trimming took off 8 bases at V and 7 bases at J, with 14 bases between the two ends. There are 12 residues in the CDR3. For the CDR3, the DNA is TGTGCCAGCTCGACACGGGACTTTGGCTACACCTTC. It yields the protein CASSTRDFGYTF.

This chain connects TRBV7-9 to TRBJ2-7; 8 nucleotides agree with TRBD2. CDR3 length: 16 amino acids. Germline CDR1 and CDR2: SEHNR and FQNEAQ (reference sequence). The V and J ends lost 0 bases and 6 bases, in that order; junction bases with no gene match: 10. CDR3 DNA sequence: TGTGCCAGCAGCTTAGCGTTAGCTAGCGGGCCCCCCGAGCAGTACTTC. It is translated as CASSLALASGPPEQYF.

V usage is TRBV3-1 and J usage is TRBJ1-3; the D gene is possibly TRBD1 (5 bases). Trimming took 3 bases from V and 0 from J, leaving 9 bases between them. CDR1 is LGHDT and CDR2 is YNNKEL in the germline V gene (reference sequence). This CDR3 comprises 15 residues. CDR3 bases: TGTGCCAGCAGCCAGCGTGGGGGCTCTGGAAACACCATATATTTT. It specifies CASSQRGGSGNTIYF.